This T cell receptor beta chain stems from a study of OX40 agonist ivuxolimab in advanced cancers. About the study: Mean age roughly 65 years, range about 23 to 80; 82.7% male.

Blood got drawn at baseline, again on cycle 4 day 1, and then on cycle 7 day 1. The CDR3 is made up of 13 amino acids. Repertoires were generated with immunoSEQ multiplex PCR, while TCRdb's copy carries only in-frame clones and drops some. Here the sample spans about 19,000 clones, 86% being singletons. The receptor was derived from an adult with an advanced solid tumor such as melanoma, head and neck, liver or kidney cancer. The specimen was CD4+ or CD8+ T cells sorted from blood, collected in a trial of the OX40 agonist ivuxolimab. The rearrangement links TRBV21-1 to TRBJ1-5. TRBV21-1 is reported as a pseudogene. CDR3 loop: CASPEGSNQPQHF. In DNA form, the CDR3 reads TGTGCCAGCCCCGAGGGAAGCAATCAGCCCCAGCATTTT.